This T cell receptor beta chain was sequenced for a study of T-cell reconstitution after alpha-beta-depleted transplantation in children. Researchers prepared the TCRbeta library using unique molecular identifiers, the study reports. MiXCR, applied by TCRdb to the PCR reads, yields one record per CDR3 protein. In the table there are approximately 520,000 distinct CDR3 sequences, about 33% of which are singletons. The CDR3 is 14 residues long. With 2 bases removed from V and 4 bases from J, the gap between germline ends came to 10 bases. The sequence came from a human donor who donated a stem cell graft to a child with aplastic anemia. The chain has TRBV12-3 or TRBV12-4 and TRBJ2-3; D perhaps matches TRBD2 (5 bases). Specimen: PBMCs from the stem cell graft donor, collected from the stem cell graft. The CDR3 DNA is TGTGCCAGCAGTTTATCCGGGAAGCCAGATACGCAGTATTTT. Amino acids: CASSLSGKPDTQYF.